These 21 T cell receptor beta chains share one sample of origin, sequenced in a study of chemoradiotherapy in HPV16-positive cancers. Sequenced by immunoSEQ multiplex PCR; TCRdb stores in-frame clones only, minus some. Seen here are over 15,000 clones, about four fifths observed once, and the top ten hold more than 3%. The sequences come from blood, collected from a patient who underwent chemoradiotherapy. Receptor source: a human donor with HPV-associated anogenital cancer.

This sequence joins TRBV7-9 and TRBJ2-3, with a tentative D call TRBD2 (5 bases). The V end was cut by 3 bases, the J end by 2 bases, with 9 bases between. Germline V gives CDR1 SEHNR, CDR2 FQNEAQ (reference sequence). The CDR3 loop spans 14 amino acids. CDR3 nucleotides: TGTGCCAGCAGCTTTCTTCGGGACACAGATACGCAGTATTTT. It yields the protein CASSFLRDTDTQYF.

The J gene is TRBJ2-2, the V gene TRBV5-6; 8 nucleotides agree with TRBD2. The CDR3 is 16 residues long. Trimming removed 6 bases from V and 3 bases from J; junction bases left unmatched: 10. Germline-derived CDR1 and CDR2 are SGHDT and YYEEEE. The CDR3, as DNA: TGTGCCAGCACCCGGGGGGGCAGGGCGCACACCGGGGAGCTGTTTTTT. Amino acid sequence: CASTRGGRAHTGELFF.

The CDR3 here is CASSIVLEETQYF. The CDR3 bases are TGTGCCAGTAGTATAGTTCTTGAAGAGACCCAGTACTTC. This chain uses TRBV19 with TRBJ2-5; unclear D gene. CDR1 LNHDA and CDR2 SQIVND come from the germline V gene (reference sequence). Trimming took 1 base from V and 3 from J, leaving 6 bases between them. The CDR3 has 13 amino acids.

The chain combines TRBV6-1 with TRBJ1-1; maybe TRBD1 (5 bases). Trimming removed 6 bases from V and 6 bases from J, with 14 bases in between. The CDR3 consists of 13 residues. Looked up from germline, CDR1 is MNHNS and CDR2 is SASEGT. CDR3 DNA: TGTGCCAGCAGGTTGAGACAGATTCCTGAAGCTTTCTTT. It yields the protein CASRLRQIPEAFF.

In nucleotides, the CDR3 is TGTGCCAGTGCCCCTGGACAGGATAATGAAGCTTTCTTT. It specifies CASAPGQDNEAFF. V is TRBV6-1 and J is TRBJ1-1, with TRBD1 matching 7 bases. The V and J ends lost 9 bases and 7 bases, in that order; junction bases with no gene match: 11. There are 13 residues in the CDR3. Looked up from germline, CDR1 is MNHNS and CDR2 is SASEGT.

This clone showed up just a few times. V and J are TRBV6-5 and TRBJ2-7, with 9 nucleotides matching TRBD2. V lost 5 bases and J lost 4; bases outside the gene matches: 9. Germline V gene lookup returns CDR1 MNHEY and CDR2 SVGAGI. The CDR3 runs 15 residues. CDR3 sequence: CASSPSGAIIYEQYF. The CDR3 nucleotides read TGTGCCAGCAGTCCTAGCGGGGCGATAATTTACGAGCAGTACTTC.

The chain carries TRBV5-1 and TRBJ2-5, with 8 bases that match TRBD2. From germline, CDR1 is SGHRS and CDR2 YFSETQ. The CDR3 sequence is 15 residues long. After removal of 6 bases from V and 1 base from J, the junction contained 8 bases not matched to a gene. The CDR3 region has the DNA TGCGCCAGCAAGAGAGCGGGGGACTCCCAAGAGACCCAGTACTTC. Translation gives CASKRAGDSQETQYF.

V is TRBV7-2 and J is TRBJ2-2; the match to TRBD1 covers 8 bases. In germline, CDR1 is SGHTA, CDR2 FQGNSA. The CDR3 is made up of 16 amino acids. After removal of 2 bases from V and 1 base from J, the junction contained 3 bases not matched to a gene. CDR3 in DNA: TGTGCCAGCAGCTTAAAGACAGGGGAGAACACCGGGGAGCTGTTTTTT. This gives the protein CASSLKTGENTGELFF.

The gene calls are TRBV19 and TRBJ2-1; D remains ambiguous. CDR3 length: 13 amino acids. V was shortened by 5 bases and J by 9 bases, with 14 bases between the two germline ends. Per germline, CDR1 LNHDA and CDR2 SQIVND (reference sequence). This CDR3 reads CASSGLHQAEQFF. CDR3 bases: TGTGCCAGTAGTGGGCTGCATCAGGCTGAGCAGTTCTTC.

The genes are TRBV18 and TRBJ1-1; tentatively, D is TRBD1 (5 bases). Looked up from germline, CDR1 is KGHSH and CDR2 is LQKENI. The V end lost 6 bases, the J end lost 1 base, and 18 bases lay between the germline ends. This CDR3 comprises 16 residues. CDR3 nucleotide sequence: TGTGCCAGCTCGTCCTGGGGACCCCTCAAGAACACTGAAGCTTTCTTT. Protein product: CASSSWGPLKNTEAFF.

CDR3 amino acids: CASSLSVTGNEKLFF. The CDR3 DNA reads as TGTGCCAGCAGTTTATCGGTCACCGGAAATGAAAAACTGTTTTTT. This chain uses TRBV27 with TRBJ1-4; no clear D. Germline assignment: CDR1 MNHEY and CDR2 SMNVEV (reference sequence). This CDR3 spans 15 amino acids. V lost 0 bases and J 5 bases, leaving 10 bases between the germline ends.

The chain couples TRBV5-1 to TRBJ2-1, with TRBD1 matching 7 bases. V shed 9 bases and J 4 bases; nucleotides not matched to a gene: 10. Per the germline V gene, CDR1 is SGHRS and CDR2 is YFSETQ. The CDR3 totals 14 residues. The CDR3 sequence: CATGPGTAYNEQFF. Written as DNA, the CDR3 is TGCGCCACCGGCCCCGGGACAGCATACAATGAGCAGTTCTTC. Together with reference TRBV5-1 and TRBJ2-1, the CDR3 gives the full variable domain: KAGVTQTPRYLIKTRGQQVTLSCSPISGHRSVSWYQQTPGQGLQFLFEYFSETQRNKGNFPGRFSGRQFSNSRSEMNVSTLELGDSALYLCATGPGTAYNEQFFGPGTRLTVL.

The chain combines TRBV6-5 with TRBJ1-5; maybe TRBD1 (6 bases). Per the germline V gene, CDR1 is MNHEY and CDR2 is SVGAGI. The germline V and J ends were trimmed by 5 bases and 0 bases, with 8 bases remaining between them. The CDR3 has 14 residues. The CDR3 here is CASSTRGSNQPQHF. The DNA for the CDR3 is TGTGCCAGCAGTACCAGGGGTAGCAATCAGCCCCAGCATTTT.

V usage is TRBV28 and J usage is TRBJ1-1; no clear D. Trimming cost V 3 bases and J 1 base, with 9 bases left between them. Germline assignment: CDR1 MDHEN and CDR2 SYDVKM. The CDR3 runs 14 residues. The CDR3 sequence: CASSFPDKNTEAFF. Here the CDR3 DNA reads TGTGCCAGCAGTTTCCCTGACAAGAACACTGAAGCTTTCTTT.

The V gene is TRBV28, the J gene TRBJ1-2, with 8 nucleotides matching TRBD1. CDR1 MDHEN and CDR2 SYDVKM come from the germline V gene. The CDR3 extends over 16 amino acids. Trimming at V came to 4 bases and at J to 3 bases, leaving 10 bases not matched to a gene. The CDR3 coding sequence is TGTGCCAGCAGTTCACCTGGACAGGGAGGGGACTATGGCTACACCTTC. It codes for CASSSPGQGGDYGYTF.

This chain uses TRBV6-5 with TRBJ2-5; tentative D call: TRBD2 (6 bases). The DNA end is a closer match to TRBJ2-7, so the J assignment may be wrong. The CDR3 sequence is 13 residues long. Per germline, CDR1 MNHEY and CDR2 SVGAGI. DNA of the CDR3: TGTGCCAGCAGTTACGGGCGGGGCTACGAGCAGTACTTC. Translating gives CASSYGRGYEQYF.

J is TRBJ1-4 and V is TRBV2; possible D gene TRBD1, 5 bases. Looked up from germline, CDR1 is SNHLY and CDR2 is FYNNEI. V was shortened by 6 bases and J by 6 bases, with 14 bases between the two germline ends. The CDR3 covers 14 residues. The CDR3 sequence: CASRKTEGDEKLFF. The CDR3, as DNA: TGTGCCAGCAGGAAGACAGAGGGTGATGAAAAACTGTTTTTT.

V usage is TRBV29-1 and J usage is TRBJ1-2, with D hard to call. Trimming removed 4 bases from V and 4 bases from J, with 13 bases in between. There are 13 residues in the CDR3. From germline, CDR1 is SQVTM and CDR2 ANQGSEA. Here the CDR3 reads CSVGLSDGYGYTF. The DNA for the CDR3 is TGCAGCGTTGGGCTATCGGACGGCTATGGCTACACCTTC. Full variable domain (missing parts from reference TRBV29-1 and TRBJ1-2): SAVISQKPSRDICQRGTSLTIQCQVDSQVTMMFWYRQQPGQSLTLIATANQGSEATYESGFVIDKFPISRPNLTFSTLTVSNMSPEDSSIYLCSVGLSDGYGYTFGSGTRLTVV.

With regard to this clone: Germline and junction disagree at one end, which may indicate a read error. The chain links TRBV5-1 to TRBJ2-1, with 10 bases identical to TRBD2. The germline gives CDR1 SGHRS, CDR2 YFSETQ. This CDR3 comprises 15 residues. CDR3 bases: TGCGCCACCAGCCCCAGCGGGGGGGCCTACAATGAGCAGTTCTTC. Its translation is CATSPSGGAYNEQFF.

V and J are TRBV27 and TRBJ1-3, with 8 bases that match TRBD1. Germline CDR1 reads MNHEY; CDR2 reads SMNVEV (reference sequence). CDR3 length equals 16 residues. Losses at the gene ends were 3 bases for V and 3 bases for J; bases not matched to a gene: 7. CDR3 in DNA: TGTGCCAGCAGTTTCTCCGTCGACAGGGGTGGAAACACCATATATTTT. Amino acid sequence: CASSFSVDRGGNTIYF.

This clone appeared a single time. This chain uses TRBV19 with TRBJ1-1; TRBD1 aligns across 7 bases. V shed 4 bases, J shed 0 bases, and the junction held 8 bases outside the gene matches. Per the germline V gene, CDR1 is LNHDA and CDR2 is SQIVND (reference sequence). The CDR3 spans 16 residues. The CDR3 sequence: CASSTNNRGLNTEAFF. CDR3 DNA sequence: TGTGCCAGTAGTACTAACAACAGGGGCTTGAACACTGAAGCTTTCTTT.